The clone carrying this T cell receptor (beta chain) was counted between two and nine times. The CDR3 sequence is 14 residues long. Trimming took 6 bases from V and 7 from J, leaving 13 bases between them. Germline-derived CDR1 and CDR2 are MNHEY and SMNVEV (reference sequence). These data come from a study of blood T cells in healthy people across ages. The second PCR ran roughly 6 to 11 cycles with a sample-barcoded 5' primer and J-beta primers. Each CDR3 protein is one row after TCRdb ran MiXCR on the 5' RACE reads. The sample consists of 1.5 million to 1.9 million distinct CDR3 sequences, 35% to 45% of them appearing once. All donors came from Russia, were Caucasian and healthy, and spanned ages roughly 6 to 95.

The sequencing sample was made of blood. The chain is built from TRBV27 and TRBJ1-6, with D perhaps matching TRBD1 (5 bases). This receptor was obtained from a woman younger than 35 in good health. The CDR3 region has the DNA TGTGCCAGCAGAACCAGGGTCCGCAATTCACCCCTCCACTTT. Protein sequence: CASRTRVRNSPLHF.